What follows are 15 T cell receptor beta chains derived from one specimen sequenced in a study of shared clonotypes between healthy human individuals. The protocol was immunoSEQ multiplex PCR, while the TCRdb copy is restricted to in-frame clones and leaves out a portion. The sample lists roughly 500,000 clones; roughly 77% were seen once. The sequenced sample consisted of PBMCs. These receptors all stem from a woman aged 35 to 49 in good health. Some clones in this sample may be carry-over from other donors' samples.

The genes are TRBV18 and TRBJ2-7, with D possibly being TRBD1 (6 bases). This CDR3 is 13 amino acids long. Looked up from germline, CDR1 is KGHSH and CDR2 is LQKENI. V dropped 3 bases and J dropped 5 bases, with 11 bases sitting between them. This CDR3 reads CASSPPGTNEQYF. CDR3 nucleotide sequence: TGTGCCAGCTCACCGCCCGGGACAAACGAGCAGTACTTC.

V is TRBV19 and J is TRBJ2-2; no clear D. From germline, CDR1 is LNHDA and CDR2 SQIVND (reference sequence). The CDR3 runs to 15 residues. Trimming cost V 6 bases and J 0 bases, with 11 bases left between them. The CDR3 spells CASSRRQTNTGELFF. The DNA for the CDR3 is TGTGCCAGTAGCCGGCGGCAGACGAACACCGGGGAGCTGTTTTTT.

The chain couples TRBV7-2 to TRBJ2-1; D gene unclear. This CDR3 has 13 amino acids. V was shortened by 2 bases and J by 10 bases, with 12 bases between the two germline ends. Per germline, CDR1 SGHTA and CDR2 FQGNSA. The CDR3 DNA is TGTGCCAGCAGCTTAATAGCTGCGGCAGAGCAGTTCTTC. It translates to CASSLIAAAEQFF.

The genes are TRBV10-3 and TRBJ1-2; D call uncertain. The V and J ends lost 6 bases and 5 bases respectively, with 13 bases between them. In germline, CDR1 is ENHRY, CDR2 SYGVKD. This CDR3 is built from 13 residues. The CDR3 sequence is CAISAGLEYGYTF. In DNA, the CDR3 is TGTGCCATCAGCGCGGGCCTTGAATATGGCTACACCTTC.

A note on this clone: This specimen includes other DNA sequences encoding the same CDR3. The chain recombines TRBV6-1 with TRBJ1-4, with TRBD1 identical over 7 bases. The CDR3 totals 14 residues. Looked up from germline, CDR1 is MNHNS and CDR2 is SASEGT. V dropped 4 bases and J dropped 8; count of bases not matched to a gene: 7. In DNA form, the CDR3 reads TGTGCCAGCAGTGGACAGGGAGGAAGGGAAAAACTGTTTTTT. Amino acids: CASSGQGGREKLFF.

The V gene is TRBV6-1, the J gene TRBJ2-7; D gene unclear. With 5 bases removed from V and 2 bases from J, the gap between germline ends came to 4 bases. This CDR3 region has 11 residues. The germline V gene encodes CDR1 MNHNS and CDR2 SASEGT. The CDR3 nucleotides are TGTGCCAGCAGTCCGGCCTACGAGCAGTACTTC. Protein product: CASSPAYEQYF.

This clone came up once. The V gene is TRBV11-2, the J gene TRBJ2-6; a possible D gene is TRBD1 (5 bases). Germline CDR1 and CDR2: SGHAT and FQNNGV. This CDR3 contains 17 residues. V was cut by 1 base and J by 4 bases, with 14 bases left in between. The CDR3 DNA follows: TGTGCCAGCAGCTTAGCTGGGGCGGCAGCCGGGGCCAACGTCCTGACTTTC. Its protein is CASSLAGAAAGANVLTF.

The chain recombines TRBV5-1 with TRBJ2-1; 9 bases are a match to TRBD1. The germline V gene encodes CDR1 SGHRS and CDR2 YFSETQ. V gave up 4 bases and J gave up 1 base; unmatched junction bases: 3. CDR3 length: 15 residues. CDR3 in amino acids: CASSGGQGSYNEQFF. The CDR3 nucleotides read TGCGCCAGCAGCGGGGGACAGGGTTCCTACAATGAGCAGTTCTTC.

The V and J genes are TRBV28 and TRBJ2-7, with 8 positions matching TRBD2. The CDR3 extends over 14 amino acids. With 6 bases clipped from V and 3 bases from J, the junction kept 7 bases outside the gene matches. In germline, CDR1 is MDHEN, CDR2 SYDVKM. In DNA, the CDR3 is TGTGCCAGCAGGGGAGCGGGAGACCTCTACGAGCAGTACTTC. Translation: CASRGAGDLYEQYF.

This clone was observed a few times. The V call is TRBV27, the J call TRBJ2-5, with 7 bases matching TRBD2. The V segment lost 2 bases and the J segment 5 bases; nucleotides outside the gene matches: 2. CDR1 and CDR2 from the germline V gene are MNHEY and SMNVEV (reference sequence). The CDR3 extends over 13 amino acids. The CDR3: CASSLGREETQYF. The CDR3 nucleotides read TGTGCCAGCAGTTTAGGGCGGGAGGAGACCCAGTACTTC.

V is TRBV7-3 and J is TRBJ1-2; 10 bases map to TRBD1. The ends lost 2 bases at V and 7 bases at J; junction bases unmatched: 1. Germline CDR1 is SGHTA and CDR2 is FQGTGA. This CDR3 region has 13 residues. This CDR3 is CASSLGTGVGYTF. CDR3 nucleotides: TGTGCCAGCAGCTTAGGGACAGGGGTTGGCTACACCTTC.

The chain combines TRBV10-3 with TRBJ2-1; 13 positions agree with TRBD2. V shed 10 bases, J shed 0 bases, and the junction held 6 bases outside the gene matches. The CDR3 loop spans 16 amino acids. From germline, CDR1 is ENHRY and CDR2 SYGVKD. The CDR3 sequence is CATTGLAGPSYNEQFF. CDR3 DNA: TGTGCCACCACGGGACTAGCGGGGCCCTCCTACAATGAGCAGTTCTTC.

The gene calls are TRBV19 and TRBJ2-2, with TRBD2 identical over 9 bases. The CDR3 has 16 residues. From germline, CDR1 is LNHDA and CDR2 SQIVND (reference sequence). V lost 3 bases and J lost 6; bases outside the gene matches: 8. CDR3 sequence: CASSMGLAGWAGELFF. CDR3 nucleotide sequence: TGTGCCAGTAGTATGGGGCTAGCGGGATGGGCCGGGGAGCTGTTTTTT.

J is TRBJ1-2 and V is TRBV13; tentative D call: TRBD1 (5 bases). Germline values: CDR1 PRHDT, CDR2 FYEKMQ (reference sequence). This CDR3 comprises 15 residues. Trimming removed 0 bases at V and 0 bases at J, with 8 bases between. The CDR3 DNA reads TGTGCCAGCAGCTTAGGAGAGGGACCTAACTATGGCTACACCTTC. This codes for CASSLGEGPNYGYTF.

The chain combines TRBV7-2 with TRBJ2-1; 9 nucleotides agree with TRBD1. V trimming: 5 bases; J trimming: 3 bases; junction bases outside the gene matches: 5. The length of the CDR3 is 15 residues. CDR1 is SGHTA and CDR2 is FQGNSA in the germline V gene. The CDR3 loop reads CASSRGQGNYNEQFF. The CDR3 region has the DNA TGTGCCAGCAGCCGGGGACAGGGAAACTACAATGAGCAGTTCTTC.